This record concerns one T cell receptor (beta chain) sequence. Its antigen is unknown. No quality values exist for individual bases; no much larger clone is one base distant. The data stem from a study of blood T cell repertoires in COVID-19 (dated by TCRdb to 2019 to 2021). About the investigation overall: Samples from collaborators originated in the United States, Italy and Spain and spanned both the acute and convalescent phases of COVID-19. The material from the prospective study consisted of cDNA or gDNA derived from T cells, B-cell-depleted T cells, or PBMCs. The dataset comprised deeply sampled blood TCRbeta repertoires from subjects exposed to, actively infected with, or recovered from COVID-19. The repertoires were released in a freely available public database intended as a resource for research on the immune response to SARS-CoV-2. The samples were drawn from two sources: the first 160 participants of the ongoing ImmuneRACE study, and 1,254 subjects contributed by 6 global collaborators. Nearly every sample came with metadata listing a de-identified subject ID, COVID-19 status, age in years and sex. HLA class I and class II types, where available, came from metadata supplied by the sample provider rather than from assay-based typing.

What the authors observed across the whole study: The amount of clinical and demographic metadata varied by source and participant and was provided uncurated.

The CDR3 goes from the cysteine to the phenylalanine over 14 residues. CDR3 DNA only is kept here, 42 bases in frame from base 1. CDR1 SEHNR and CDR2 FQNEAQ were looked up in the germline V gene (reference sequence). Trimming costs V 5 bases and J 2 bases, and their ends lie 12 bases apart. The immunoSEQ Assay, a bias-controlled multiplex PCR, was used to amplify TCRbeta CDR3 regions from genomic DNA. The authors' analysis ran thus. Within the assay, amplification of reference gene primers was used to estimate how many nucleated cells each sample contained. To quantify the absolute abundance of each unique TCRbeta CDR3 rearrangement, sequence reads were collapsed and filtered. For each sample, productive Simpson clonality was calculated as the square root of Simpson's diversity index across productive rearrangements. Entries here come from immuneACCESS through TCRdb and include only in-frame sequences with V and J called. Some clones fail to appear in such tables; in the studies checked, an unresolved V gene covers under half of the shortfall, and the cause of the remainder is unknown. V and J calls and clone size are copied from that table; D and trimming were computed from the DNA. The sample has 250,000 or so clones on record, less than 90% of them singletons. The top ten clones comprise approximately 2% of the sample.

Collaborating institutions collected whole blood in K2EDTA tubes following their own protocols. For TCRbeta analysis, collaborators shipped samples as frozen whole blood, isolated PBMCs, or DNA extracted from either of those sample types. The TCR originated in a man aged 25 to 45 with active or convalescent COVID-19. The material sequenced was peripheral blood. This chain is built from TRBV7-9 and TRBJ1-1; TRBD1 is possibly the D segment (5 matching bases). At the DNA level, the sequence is TGTGCCAGCAGCCCGGACACCTCAAACACTGAAGCTTTCTTT. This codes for CASSPDTSNTEAFF.